The sequence of this T cell receptor (beta chain) was determined in a study of T cell responses to AZD1222 COVID-19 vaccine listed by TCRdb under 2021. Some background on the complete study: TCR sequencing was performed for 230 to 250 trial participants, of whom about 210 were given two doses of AZD1222 and some 26 were given two doses of MenACWY control vaccine. Trial participants were enrolled by age into 18-55, 56-69 and 70-plus year subgroups, with around 150, 28 and 57 TCR-sequenced participants respectively.

Taken from cysteine to phenylalanine, the CDR3 has 14 residues. CDR3 DNA only is kept here, 42 bases in frame from base 1. The germline V gene sets CDR1 to SGHRS and CDR2 to YFSETQ. Trimming at the junction amounts to 0 bases on V and 7 bases on J, and the germline ends lie 13 bases apart. In regard to this clone: Its cognate antigen has yet to be identified. There are no base qualities to consult, and no much larger clone falls within one base.

The CDR3 regions of human TCRbeta chains were analyzed by immunosequencing. The original pipeline was this. TCRs in the repertoires were matched against a reference library of SARS-CoV-2-specific TCRs that had been generated with the MIRA antigen-specificity platform. Breadth was defined as the fraction of unique TCRs that were SARS-CoV-2-associated. Depth was defined as the fraction of total T cells that were SARS-CoV-2-associated. Using the MIRA data, every spike-specific TCR was mapped to the spike region that the TCR reacted to and assigned to either a CD4 or a CD8 class. Log10-transformed breadth and depth values were compared by one-way ANOVA with Sidak's multiple comparisons tests. TCRdb holds this immuneACCESS table with in-frame rearrangements only. Some clones are missing; in checked studies, unresolved V genes explain under half, and the rest has no known cause. The V and J calls and the clone size are those of that table, but D and trimming were determined from the DNA. In this sample the table shows approximately 100,000 clones, just over 90% of which occur a single time. The ten largest clones capture approximately 5% of the sample.

The time point label on this specimen signifies: about 28 days (+/-7) after the second vaccine dose. AZD1222 recipients given second doses at about 4 weeks or at about 12 weeks were pooled, since spike-specific TCR depth and breadth were not found to differ between the two schedules. The vaccinee samples were drawn from two UK trials, COV001 and COV002, one of which was a single-blind randomized controlled phase 2/3 trial testing AZD1222 (ChAdOx1 nCoV-19) in healthy adults. Trial participant PBMC samples were collected at day 0 and day 28 after the second dose for TCRbeta chain sequencing. Here is what the overall study found, with its caveats: Spike-specific TCR breadth and depth rose significantly after two AZD1222 doses compared with day 0 and with MenACWY recipients. Conclusions about previously exposed vaccinees are limited, since just five or six AZD1222 recipients were seropositive for SARS-CoV-2 at baseline. Epitopes outside the regions mutated in the B.1.351 and B.1.1.7 variants were reportedly recognized by nearly half of the unique spike-specific TCRs. Because no samples from the day 14 peak response were available, repertoires could be characterized only after the peak T cell response. Most participants were white British and females outnumbered males, and the authors suggested that clonal diversity may have been underestimated. The 56-69-year group was small, and its depth increase did not reach significance, likely because of low power. The whole spike protein was spanned by vaccine-associated CD4 TCRs, and dominant responses were seen in regions 160-218 and 743-854.

The source was peripheral blood, collected 28 days after the second AZD1222 dose. The sequence is built from TRBV5-1 and TRBJ1-2; tentative D gene TRBD1, with 5 bases matching. This receptor was taken from an adult who received the AZD1222 COVID-19 vaccine. Read as DNA, the sequence is TGCGCCAGCAGCTTGGCCGGGGGTTTCGGTGGCTACACCTTC. Translated, it reads CASSLAGGFGGYTF. The full variable domain, with segments outside the CDR3 supplied by the reference TRBV5-1 and TRBJ1-2 proteins, appears as KAGVTQTPRYLIKTRGQQVTLSCSPISGHRSVSWYQQTPGQGLQFLFEYFSETQRNKGNFPGRFSGRQFSNSRSEMNVSTLELGDSALYLCASSLAGGFGGYTFGSGTRLTVV.